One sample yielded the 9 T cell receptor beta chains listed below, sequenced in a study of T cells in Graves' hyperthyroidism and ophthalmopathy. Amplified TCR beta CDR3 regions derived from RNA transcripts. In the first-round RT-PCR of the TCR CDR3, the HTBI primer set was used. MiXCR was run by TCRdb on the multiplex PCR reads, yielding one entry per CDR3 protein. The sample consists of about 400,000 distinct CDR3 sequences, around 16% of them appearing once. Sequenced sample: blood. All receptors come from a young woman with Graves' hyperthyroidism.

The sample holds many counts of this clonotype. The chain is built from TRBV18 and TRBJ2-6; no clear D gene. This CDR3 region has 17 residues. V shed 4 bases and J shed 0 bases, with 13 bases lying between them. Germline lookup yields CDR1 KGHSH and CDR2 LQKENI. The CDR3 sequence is CASSLLDGGSGANVLTF. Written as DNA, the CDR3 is TGTGCCAGCTCACTCTTGGACGGCGGCTCTGGGGCCAACGTCCTGACTTTC.

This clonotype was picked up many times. This chain's CDR3 is CASSVGGSSNQPQHF. CDR3 DNA: TGTGCCAGCAGTGTGGGGGGGAGTAGCAATCAGCCCCAGCATTTT. This chain joins TRBV5-6 and TRBJ1-5, with a weak D call TRBD1 (5 bases). Trimming pared 5 bases from V and 0 bases from J, leaving 12 bases between. This CDR3 is 15 amino acids long. Looked up from germline, CDR1 is SGHDT and CDR2 is YYEEEE.

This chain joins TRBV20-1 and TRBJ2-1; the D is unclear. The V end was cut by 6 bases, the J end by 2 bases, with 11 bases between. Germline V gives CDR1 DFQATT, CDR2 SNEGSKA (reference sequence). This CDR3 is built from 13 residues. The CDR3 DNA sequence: TGCAGTGCCGTTCGGCCCCCCTACAATGAGCAGTTCTTC. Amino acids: CSAVRPPYNEQFF.

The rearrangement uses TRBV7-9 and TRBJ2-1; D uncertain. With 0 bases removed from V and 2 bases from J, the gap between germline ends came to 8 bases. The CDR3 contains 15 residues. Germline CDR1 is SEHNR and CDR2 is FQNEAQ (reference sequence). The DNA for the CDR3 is TGTGCCAGCAGCTTAGCTGGGCCCACCTACAATGAGCAGTTCTTC. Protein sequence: CASSLAGPTYNEQFF.

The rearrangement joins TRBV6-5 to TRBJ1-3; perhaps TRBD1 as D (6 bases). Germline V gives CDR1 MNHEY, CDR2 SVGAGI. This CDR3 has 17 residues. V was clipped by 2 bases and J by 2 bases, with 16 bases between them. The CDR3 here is CASSYTTGGFAGNTIYF. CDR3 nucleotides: TGTGCCAGCAGTTACACGACAGGTGGTTTTGCTGGAAACACCATATATTTT.

CDR3 sequence reads: CATSNRNEQFF. DNA for the CDR3: TGTGCCACCAGTAACAGAAATGAGCAGTTCTTC. The V and J genes are TRBV24-1 and TRBJ2-1; the D is unclear. This CDR3 spans 11 amino acids. Trimming removed 6 bases from V and 7 bases from J, with 6 bases in between. CDR1 KGHDR and CDR2 SFDVKD come from the germline V gene.

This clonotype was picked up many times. The CDR3 here is CASSQPLNTEAFF. The CDR3 DNA follows: TGTGCCAGCAGCCAACCTTTGAACACTGAAGCTTTCTTT. This chain connects TRBV3-1 to TRBJ1-1, with no clear D. Germline V CDR1 and CDR2: LGHDT, YNNKEL (reference sequence). V dropped 2 bases and J dropped 0 bases, with 4 bases sitting between them. This CDR3 spans 13 amino acids.

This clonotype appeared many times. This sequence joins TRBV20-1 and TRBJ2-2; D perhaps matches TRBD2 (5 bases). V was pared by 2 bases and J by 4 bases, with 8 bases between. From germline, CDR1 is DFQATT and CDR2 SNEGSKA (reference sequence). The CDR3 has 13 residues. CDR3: CSARHSVTGELFF. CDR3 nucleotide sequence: TGCAGTGCTAGACATAGCGTCACCGGGGAGCTGTTTTTT.

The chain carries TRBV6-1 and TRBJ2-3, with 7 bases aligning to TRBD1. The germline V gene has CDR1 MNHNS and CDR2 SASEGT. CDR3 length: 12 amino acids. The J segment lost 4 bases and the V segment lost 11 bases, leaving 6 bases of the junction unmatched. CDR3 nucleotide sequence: TGTGCCGTTCACAGGGGCGCAGATACGCAGTATTTT. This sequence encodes CAVHRGADTQYF.